This T cell receptor beta chain originates from a study of technical replicates of blood from a few donors. Libraries were prepared by immunoSEQ multiplex PCR; TCRdb keeps only in-frame clonotypes and omits some of them. The sample consists of around 89,000 clones, around 96% of them appearing once. The CDR3 consists of 15 residues. V dropped 4 bases and J dropped 1; count of bases not matched to a gene: 2. Germline assignment: CDR1 SQVTM and CDR2 ANQGSEA. The sequence came from a human donor in good health. Sequenced sample: T cells isolated from PBMCs. The chain recombines TRBV29-1 with TRBJ2-2; TRBD2 matches at 11 bases. Here the CDR3 DNA reads TGCAGCGTTGGTGGGACTAGCGGGAACACCGGGGAGCTGTTTTTT. As protein: CSVGGTSGNTGELFF.